This T cell receptor beta chain was retrieved from a study of shared clonotypes between healthy human individuals. Produced via immunoSEQ multiplex PCR; TCRdb's table is partial and in-frame only. Of about 2 million clones in the sample, over 85% are singletons; the top ten hold 0.1% to 0.15%. In regard to this clone: Its target is unknown.

Findings and limits, study-wide: Clonotypes that were shared across a handful of donors made up about 4.5% of naive CD4 clonotypes.

This CDR3 has 15 residues. Germline-derived CDR1 and CDR2 are SGHTA and FQGNSA. Deletions cut 2 bases from V and 2 bases from J, with 10 bases between. V usage is TRBV7-2 and J usage is TRBJ2-1; D unclear. This clonotype originated in a man in his late teens or twenties in good health. The source material was naive CD4+ T cells sorted from blood. Regarding subset: CD45RA+ positively selected. The CDR3 coding sequence is TGTGCCAGCAGCTTAAGAAGGCTAGCCTACAATGAGCAGTTCTTC. As protein: CASSLRRLAYNEQFF.